This paragraph reports one TCR beta chain. This entry comes from a study of blood T cell repertoires in COVID-19. The overall study: The United States, Italy and Spain were the sources of the acute and convalescent COVID-19 samples. T cells, B-cell-depleted T cells, or PBMCs provided the cDNA or gDNA that served as material.

In the authors' methods: Amplified reference gene primers provided the basis for estimating nucleated cell counts. Data came from immunoSEQ multiplex PCR; TCRdb stores just in-frame clones and leaves some out. V, J and clone size are taken as reported in that table, and D and trimming were inferred from the DNA itself. Here the sample spans roughly 100,000 clones, 70% to 85% being singletons. The sequence came from a woman aged 80 or older with active or convalescent COVID-19. The specimen was peripheral blood.

CDR3 amino acids: CASSAGLGRGNTEAFF. The CDR3 DNA reads as TGTGCCAGCAGCGCAGGCCTTGGACGGGGAAACACTGAAGCTTTCTTT. The genes are TRBV9 and TRBJ1-1; no reliable D call. The CDR3 contains 16 residues. Looked up from germline, CDR1 is SGDLS and CDR2 is YYNGEE. V lost 3 bases and J 2 bases, leaving 17 bases between the germline ends.